This T cell receptor (beta chain) originates from a study of human T cells and chemical hapten exposure. Study-level points and caveats: Counts of TCRs above 1 in 1000 frequency stayed unchanged with DPC sensitization.

TCRdb re-called the RACE reads through MiXCR, storing one row per CDR3 protein. Here the sample spans tens of thousands of distinct CDR3 sequences, 11% being singletons. The CDR3 sequence is 19 residues long. V lost 3 bases, J lost 1 base, and 13 bases stayed unmatched. Looked up from germline, CDR1 is SEHNR and CDR2 is FQNEAQ (reference sequence). The time point: patch test 3, about 24 weeks after DPC sensitization. Stated treatment: therapeutic diphenylcyclopropenone sensitization with weekly scalp DPC. Only after blood had been drawn was each patch test applied. This clonotype was counted a few times. Its antigen is unidentified.

The receptor was isolated from a woman in her forties or fifties with alopecia areata. Some clones in this sample may be carry-over from other donors' samples. Sequenced material: whole blood, taken in connection with sensitization to the hapten diphenylcyclopropenone (DPC). The V and J genes are TRBV7-9 and TRBJ2-2, with 8 nucleotides matching TRBD1. CDR3 nucleotides: TGTGCCAGCAGCTTTGCGGGCAGGGGGCCCGAAATGAACACCGGGGAGCTGTTTTTT. It encodes CASSFAGRGPEMNTGELFF.